These T cell receptor beta chains were read from a single sample in a study of cytotoxic CD8 clonotypes in ibrutinib-treated CLL. Profiled with immunoSEQ multiplex PCR; TCRdb holds only in-frame clones, not every one. The data contain about 140,000 clones, 75% to 85% of them singletons. The sample here was PBMCs, taken after 36 months of ibrutinib treatment. The receptors derive from a human donor with chronic lymphocytic leukemia. The CDR3 runs from the conserved cysteine through the conserved F or W. The order of the fields is D gene, V gene, J gene, clone size, CDR3 DNA, CDR3 protein. A D gene is named only where the DNA matches it firmly. Only part of the rows carry a size: once, few, many, or a class if the clone is expanded.

.,TRBV29-1,TRBJ1-2,.,TGCAGCGCTGACAGGAGTCGGGGCTACACCTTC,CSADRSRGYTF
.,TRBV6-1,TRBJ1-1,.,TGTGCCAGCAGAATGGGGACAATGAACACTGAAGCTTTCTTT,CASRMGTMNTEAFF
.,TRBV7-9,TRBJ2-7,.,TGTGCCAGCAGCTTAGCCGGGGGCATCTCAAGCTACGAGCAGTACTTC,CASSLAGGISSYEQYF
.,TRBV6-1,TRBJ2-2,few,TGTGCCAGCAGTGGGTTGATTACCGGGGAGCTGTTTTTT,CASSGLITGELFF
.,TRBV27,TRBJ2-7,.,TGTGCCAGCAGGCCGATGACAGAGCCCTACGAGCAGTACTTC,CASRPMTEPYEQYF
.,TRBV19,TRBJ2-1,few,TGTGCCAGTAGTATCGAGAACAAGGGCGATGAGCAGTTCTTC,CASSIENKGDEQFF
.,TRBV20-1,TRBJ2-1,.,TGCAGTGCTTCCTACGGCAATGAGCAGTTCTTC,CSASYGNEQFF
.,TRBV6-1,TRBJ1-2,.,TGTGCCAGCAGTGAGTGGCTATATGGCTACACCTTC,CASSEWLYGYTF
.,TRBV6-4,TRBJ2-3,.,TGTGCCAGCCGAAGTAATGAGGGGATGGGTCCGCAGTATTTT,CASRSNEGMGPQYF
.,TRBV4-1,TRBJ1-4,.,TGCGCCAGCAGCCAAGACCCTTCGATAACTAATGAAAAACTGTTTTTT,CASSQDPSITNEKLFF
.,TRBV18,TRBJ2-3,.,TGTGCCAGCTCACCACCAACAAACTCACCAGATACGCAGTATTTT,CASSPPTNSPDTQYF
.,TRBV12-5,TRBJ1-2,once,TGTGCTAGTGGTTTGGTACGGGGGCGGGGCTACACCTTC,CASGLVRGRGYTF
TRBD1,TRBV19,TRBJ1-4,.,TGTGCCAGTAGTATAGATCCGGTGACAGGGGCTGTTGCAACTAATGAAAAACTGTTTTTT,CASSIDPVTGAVATNEKLFF
.,TRBV5-1,TRBJ2-2,.,TGCGCCAGCAATAAAGTCGTGGACACCGGGGAGCTGTTTTTT,CASNKVVDTGELFF
TRBD1,TRBV7-2,TRBJ1-2,few,TGTGCCAGCAGCTTAGGAATCAGGGGGCCATCGTATAACTATGGCTACACCTTC,CASSLGIRGPSYNYGYTF
.,TRBV5-6,TRBJ1-1,.,TGTGCCAGCAGCTTGATGCAGGGAGCTTACACTGAAGCTTTCTTT,CASSLMQGAYTEAFF
.,TRBV18,TRBJ2-5,.,TGTGCCAGCTCACCAAACGCTGAGACCCAGTACTTC,CASSPNAETQYF
.,TRBV6-4,TRBJ1-1,few,TGTGCCAGCAGTGAGTGGGGGGGCACTGAAGCTTTCTTT,CASSEWGGTEAFF
.,TRBV11-2,TRBJ1-1,few,TGTGCCAGCAGACAGATGAACACTGAAGCTTTCTTT,CASRQMNTEAFF
.,TRBV11-2,TRBJ1-2,.,TGTGCCAGCAGCTCCCCCAACAGGGACGGCTATGGCTACACCTTC,CASSSPNRDGYGYTF
.,TRBV2,TRBJ1-2,.,TGTGCCAGCAGTGAAGCGGGGGGCGTAGGCTATGGCTACACCTTC,CASSEAGGVGYGYTF
TRBD2,TRBV6-1,TRBJ2-1,.,TGTGCCAGCAGAGAACTAGCGGGAGTCTACAATGAGCAGTTCTTC,CASRELAGVYNEQFF
.,TRBV6-6,TRBJ2-5,.,TGTGCCAGCAACGAGGTCTGGGGAGAGACCCAGTACTTC,CASNEVWGETQYF
TRBD1,TRBV5-1,TRBJ1-2,.,TGCGCCAGCAGCCCCGGGGGACAGGGCTTCTATGGCTACACCTTC,CASSPGGQGFYGYTF
TRBD1,TRBV5-1,TRBJ2-7,.,TGCGCCAGCAGCTTGGTAGTGACAGGGACCTCCGCCTACGAGCAGTACTTC,CASSLVVTGTSAYEQYF
.,TRBV27,TRBJ2-7,.,TGTGCCAGCAGTTTATCGGGCCACTCCTACGAGCAGTACTTC,CASSLSGHSYEQYF
.,TRBV7-6,TRBJ1-1,.,TGTGCCAGCAGCCTCTCGGCGAACACTGAAGCTTTCTTT,CASSLSANTEAFF
.,TRBV5-6,TRBJ1-3,.,TGTGCCAGCAGCTTGCAGGGAGGAAACACCATATATTTT,CASSLQGGNTIYF
.,TRBV6-1,TRBJ2-7,.,TGTGCCAGCAGCCCCCCATGGCCATCCTACGAGCAGTACTTC,CASSPPWPSYEQYF
.,TRBV5-5,TRBJ1-2,.,TGTGCCAGCAGCTCACGACAGAGGTTTGGCTACACCTTC,CASSSRQRFGYTF
.,TRBV19,TRBJ2-4,few,TGTGCCAGTAGTATGACTCCGGGAGCCAAAAACATTCAGTACTTC,CASSMTPGAKNIQYF
.,TRBV19,TRBJ1-5,.,TGTGCCAGTAGTATGAGAGGGAATCAGCCCCAGCATTTT,CASSMRGNQPQHF
.,TRBV11-2,TRBJ2-2,.,TGTGCCAGCAGCTTATACCGGGGCACCGGGGAGCTGTTTTTT,CASSLYRGTGELFF
.,TRBV6-1,TRBJ2-5,once,TGTGCCAGCAGTGAACAGACTCTGGGGACCCAGTACTTC,CASSEQTLGTQYF
.,TRBV7-9,TRBJ1-3,.,TGTGCCAGCAGCTTAGACGCTTTGGCTGGAAACACCATATATTTT,CASSLDALAGNTIYF
TRBD1,TRBV2,TRBJ2-7,.,TGTGCCAGCAGGAAGGGACAGGGATTCTCCTACGAGCAGTACTTC,CASRKGQGFSYEQYF
TRBD1,TRBV28,TRBJ1-5,.,TGTGCCAGCAGGCGTGACAGGGGGCTTCTGCCCCAGCATTTT,CASRRDRGLLPQHF
.,TRBV23-1,TRBJ2-5,.,TGCGCCAGCAGACACATAACCACGGCGTGGGTTTTATGTTCGCTAGAGACCCAGTACTTC,CASRHITTAWVLCSLETQYF
.,TRBV30,TRBJ1-2,.,TGTGCCTGGAGCCCTACTTGGTCCAAACCCGGCTACACCTTC,CAWSPTWSKPGYTF
.,TRBV5-6,TRBJ2-7,.,TGTGCCAGCAGCCTCCCTTGGGAGTCCTACGAGCAGTACTTC,CASSLPWESYEQYF
.,TRBV10-3,TRBJ2-7,.,TGTGCCTCGACTGATACGAACTACGAGCAGTACTTC,CASTDTNYEQYF
.,TRBV29-1,TRBJ2-3,.,TGCAGCGTTGAGGGCACCACAGATACGCAGTATTTT,CSVEGTTDTQYF
.,TRBV5-4,TRBJ2-1,.,TGTGCCAGCAGCGGTTGGGACGGCAATGAGCAGTTCTTC,CASSGWDGNEQFF
.,TRBV5-1,TRBJ1-1,.,TGCGCCAGCAGCTTCCAAAGAAACACTGAAGCTTTCTTT,CASSFQRNTEAFF
.,TRBV27,TRBJ1-3,.,TGTGCCAGCAGTTCGGGGGGCGCGGGTTCTGGAAACACCATATATTTT,CASSSGGAGSGNTIYF